The following is a T cell receptor (beta chain) sequence with its context. Assay: immunoSEQ multiplex PCR; the TCRdb copy retains only in-frame clones and omits some. The sample lists over 40,000 clones, roughly three quarters occurring once. The sort gate was single viable CD3+CD4+CD8-CD45RO+ cells for memory CD4+ T cells. CD4+ T cells were isolated by positive magnetic selection. These data originate in a study of memory CD4+ T cells and cytomegalovirus serostatus. As for the study in general: Donors were healthy Belgian adults, 10 or so CMV seropositive and 24 seronegative.

With 3 bases removed from V and 3 bases from J, the gap between germline ends came to 12 bases. The CDR3 is 14 residues long. CDR1 SGHNT and CDR2 YYREEE come from the germline V gene (reference sequence). This clonotype originated in an adult in good health and CMV-seronegative. The specimen sequenced was memory CD4+ T cells from blood. This chain joins TRBV5-4 and TRBJ2-5; D possibly corresponds to TRBD1 (6 bases). The CDR3 protein is CASSWTVSKETQYF. The DNA for the CDR3 is TGTGCCAGCAGCTGGACAGTATCTAAAGAGACCCAGTACTTC.